This TCR beta chain was captured by sequencing in a study of blood T cells in healthy people across ages. Study-wide results and limits: The study found more naive CD4+ cells and higher diversity in long-lived than aged donors.

Next came a second PCR, run for about 7 to 12 cycles, which used a sample-barcoded 5' primer along with a J-beta primer mix. A template-switch adaptor containing 12 random nucleotides labeled each cDNA molecule. A minimum of 3 million CDR3-containing paired-end reads was obtained for each sample. TCRdb passed the 5' RACE reads through MiXCR, listing each CDR3 protein once. The repertoire has about 600,000 distinct CDR3 sequences, roughly 43% of them found once; the top ten carry 20% to 25%. This clonotype was observed a few times. Its target is not known. CDR1 is SGHRS and CDR2 is YFSETQ in the germline V gene. CDR3 size: 16 residues. With V trimmed by 0 bases and J by 3 bases, 4 bases remained unmatched. Drawn from each donor were 7.5 to 10 milliliters of peripheral blood.

The TCR was taken from a man at least 80 years old in good health. The sample comprised blood. This chain uses TRBV5-1 with TRBJ2-1; 9 bases match TRBD2. The CDR3 sequence: CASSLGGLADYNEQFF. In DNA form, the CDR3 reads TGCGCCAGCAGCTTGGGGGGACTAGCAGACTACAATGAGCAGTTCTTC.